This note documents a single T cell receptor beta chain sequence. This specimen comes from a study of blood T cell repertoires in COVID-19. Study at large: Samples of COVID-19 (acute and convalescent) were obtained from the United States, Italy and Spain. T cells, B-cell-depleted T cells, or PBMCs supplied cDNA or gDNA.

Per the original methods: Reference gene primer amplification yielded estimated nucleated cell counts. Produced via immunoSEQ multiplex PCR; TCRdb's table is partial and in-frame only. That table is the source of V, J and clone size, and D and trimming were worked out from the DNA. Of around 260,000 clones in the sample, around 90% were seen once. The CDR3 runs to 15 residues. V lost 1 base and J lost 6, with 16 bases in between. The germline V gene has CDR1 SGHRS and CDR2 YFSETQ. Input material: peripheral blood. V is TRBV5-1 and J is TRBJ1-1; D gene uncertain. The sequence was collected from a man in his 60s who had recovered from COVID-19. The DNA for the CDR3 is TGCGCCAGCAGCTTGACCGACGGGAAAGTGGCTGAAGCTTTCTTT. This codes for CASSLTDGKVAEAFF.